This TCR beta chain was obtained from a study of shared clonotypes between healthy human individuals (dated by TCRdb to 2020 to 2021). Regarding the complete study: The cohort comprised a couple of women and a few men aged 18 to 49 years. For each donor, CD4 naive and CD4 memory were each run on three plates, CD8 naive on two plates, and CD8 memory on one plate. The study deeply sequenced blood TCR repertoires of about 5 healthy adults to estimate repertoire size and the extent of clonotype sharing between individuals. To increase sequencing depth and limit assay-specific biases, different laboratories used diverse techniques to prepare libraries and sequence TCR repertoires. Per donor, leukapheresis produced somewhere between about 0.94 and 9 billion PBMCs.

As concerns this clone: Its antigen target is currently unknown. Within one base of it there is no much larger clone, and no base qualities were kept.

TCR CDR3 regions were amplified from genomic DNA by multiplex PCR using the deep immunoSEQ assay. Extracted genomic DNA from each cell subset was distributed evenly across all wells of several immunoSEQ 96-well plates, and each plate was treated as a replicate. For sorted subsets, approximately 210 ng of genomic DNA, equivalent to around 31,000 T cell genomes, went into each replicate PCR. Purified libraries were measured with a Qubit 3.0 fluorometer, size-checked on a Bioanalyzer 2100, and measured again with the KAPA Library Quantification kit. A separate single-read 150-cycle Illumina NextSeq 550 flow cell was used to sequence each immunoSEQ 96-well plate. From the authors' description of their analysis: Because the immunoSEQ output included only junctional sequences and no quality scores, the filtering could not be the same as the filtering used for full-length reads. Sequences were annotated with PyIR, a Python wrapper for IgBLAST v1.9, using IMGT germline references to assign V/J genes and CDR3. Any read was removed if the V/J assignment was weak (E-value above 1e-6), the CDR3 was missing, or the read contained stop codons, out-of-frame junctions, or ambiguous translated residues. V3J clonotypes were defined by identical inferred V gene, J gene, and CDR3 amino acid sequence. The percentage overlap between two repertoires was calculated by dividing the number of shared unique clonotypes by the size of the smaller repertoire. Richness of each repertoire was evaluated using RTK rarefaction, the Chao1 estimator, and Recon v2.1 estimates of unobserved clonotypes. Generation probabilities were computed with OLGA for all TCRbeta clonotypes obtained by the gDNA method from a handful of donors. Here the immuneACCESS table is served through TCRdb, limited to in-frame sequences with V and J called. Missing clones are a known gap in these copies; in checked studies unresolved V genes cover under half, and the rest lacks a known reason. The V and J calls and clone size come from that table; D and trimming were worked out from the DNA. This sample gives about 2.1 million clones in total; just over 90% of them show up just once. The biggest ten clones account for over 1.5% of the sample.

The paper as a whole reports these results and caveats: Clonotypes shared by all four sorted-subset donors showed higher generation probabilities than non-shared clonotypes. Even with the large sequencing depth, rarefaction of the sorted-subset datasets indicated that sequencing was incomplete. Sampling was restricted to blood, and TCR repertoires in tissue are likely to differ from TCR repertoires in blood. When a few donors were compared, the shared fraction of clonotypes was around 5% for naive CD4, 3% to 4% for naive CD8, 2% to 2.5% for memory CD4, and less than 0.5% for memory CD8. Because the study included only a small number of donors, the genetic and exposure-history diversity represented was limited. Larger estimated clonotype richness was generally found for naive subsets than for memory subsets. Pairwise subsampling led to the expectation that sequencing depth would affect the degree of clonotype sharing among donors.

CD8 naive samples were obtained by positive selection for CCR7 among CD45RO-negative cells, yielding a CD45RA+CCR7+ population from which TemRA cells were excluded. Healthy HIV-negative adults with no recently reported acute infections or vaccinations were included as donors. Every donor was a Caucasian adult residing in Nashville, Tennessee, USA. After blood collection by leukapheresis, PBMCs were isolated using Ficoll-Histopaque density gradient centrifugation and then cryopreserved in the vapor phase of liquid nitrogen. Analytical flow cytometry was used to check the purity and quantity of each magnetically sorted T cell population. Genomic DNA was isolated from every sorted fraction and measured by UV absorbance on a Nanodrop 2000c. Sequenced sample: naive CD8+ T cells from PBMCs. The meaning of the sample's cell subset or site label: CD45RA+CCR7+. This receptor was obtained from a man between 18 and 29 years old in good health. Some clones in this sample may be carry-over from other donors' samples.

The CDR3 loop reads CASSHGVPYEQYF. The bases are TGTGCCAGCAGCCATGGGGTTCCCTACGAGCAGTACTTC. The chain employs TRBV27 and TRBJ2-7; the D gene remains uncertain. V gives up 6 bases and J gives up 2 bases, and the segment between their germline ends measures 11 bases. The CDR3, from cysteine to phenylalanine, totals 13 residues. Of all the DNA, just the CDR3 is kept, 39 bases in frame from base 1. CDR1 MNHEY and CDR2 SMNVEV were looked up in the germline V gene (reference sequence).